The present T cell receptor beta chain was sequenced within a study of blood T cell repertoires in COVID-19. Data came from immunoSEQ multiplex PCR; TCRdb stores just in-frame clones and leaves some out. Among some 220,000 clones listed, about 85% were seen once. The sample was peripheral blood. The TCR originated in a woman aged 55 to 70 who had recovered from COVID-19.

CDR3 amino acids: CASSSGTGDGGYTF. The CDR3 nucleotides read TGTGCCAGCTCTTCCGGGACAGGGGACGGTGGCTACACCTTC. The chain couples TRBV18 to TRBJ1-2; 10 bases match TRBD1. V gave up 6 bases and J gave up 7 bases; unmatched junction bases: 8. This CDR3 has 14 residues. Germline V gene sequence: CDR1 KGHSH, CDR2 LQKENI.